This record looks at one T cell receptor (beta chain) sequence and its context. The CDR3 has 14 amino acids. V was cut by 4 bases and J by 4 bases, with 11 bases left in between. The germline gives CDR1 MGHRA, CDR2 YSYEKL. This sample was included in a study of blood T cell repertoires in COVID-19. Overall study: T cells, B-cell-depleted T cells, or PBMCs provided the cDNA or gDNA that served as material.

Assay used: immunoSEQ multiplex PCR; TCRdb lists only in-frame clones, some missing. The sample carries about 300,000 clones, 85% recorded once. Participants came from fewer than 25 US areas, aged about 18 to 95 years. The gene calls are TRBV4-1 and TRBJ1-5, with a tentative D call TRBD1 (5 bases). Sample: PBMCs or T cells enriched from blood (not recorded which). The clonotype originates from a woman in her fifties or sixties who had recovered from COVID-19. The CDR3 sequence is CASSPVSGNQPQHF. The CDR3 bases are TGCGCCAGCAGCCCCGTATCAGGGAATCAGCCCCAGCATTTT.